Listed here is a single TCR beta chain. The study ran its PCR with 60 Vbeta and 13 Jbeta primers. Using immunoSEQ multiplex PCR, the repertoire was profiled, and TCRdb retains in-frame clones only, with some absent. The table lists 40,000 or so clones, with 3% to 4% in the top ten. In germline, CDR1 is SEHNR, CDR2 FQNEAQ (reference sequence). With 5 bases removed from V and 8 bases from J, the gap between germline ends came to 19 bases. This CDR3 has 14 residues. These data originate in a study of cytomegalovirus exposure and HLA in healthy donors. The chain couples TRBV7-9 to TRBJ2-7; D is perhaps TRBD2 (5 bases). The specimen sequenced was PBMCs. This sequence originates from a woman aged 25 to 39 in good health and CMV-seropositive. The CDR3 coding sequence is TGTGCCAGCAGCACTTGGGCGGGCGGCGGGCAGCAGTACTTC. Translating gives CASSTWAGGGQQYF. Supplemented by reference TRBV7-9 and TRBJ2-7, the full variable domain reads DTGVSQNPRHKITKRGQNVTFRCDPISEHNRLYWYRQTLGQGPEFLTYFQNEAQLEKSRLLSDRFSAERPKGSFSTLEIQRTEQGDSAMYLCASSTWAGGGQQYFGPGTRLTVT.